Listed below are T cell receptor beta chains from one sample, sequenced in a study of radiation and T cells in renal cell carcinoma. The data were produced by immunoSEQ multiplex PCR, yet TCRdb's version contains in-frame clones alone and is incomplete. This table holds around 170,000 clones, approximately 90% found once. This specimen consisted of blood, obtained from a patient whose treatment included radiotherapy and nephrectomy. These receptors were taken from a woman in her forties or fifties with renal cell carcinoma. The conserved cysteine and the conserved F or W are not part of the CDR3 here. The D gene is left open where the match is weak.

CDR3 protein: ASSLALGAPYNEQF
D gene: NA
J gene: TRBJ2-1
CDR3 length: 14
V gene: TRBV7-7

CDR3 protein: SVLTNRGQNYGYT
D gene: TRBD1
J gene: TRBJ1-2
CDR3 length: 13
V gene: TRBV29-1

CDR3 protein: ASSLIARFGRLNTEAF
D gene: NA
J gene: TRBJ1-1
CDR3 length: 16
V gene: TRBV7-3

CDR3 protein: ASRSGGGKASPLH
D gene: NA
J gene: TRBJ1-6
CDR3 length: 13
V gene: TRBV25-1

CDR3 protein: ASSYSGQGTYEQY
D gene: TRBD1
J gene: TRBJ2-7
CDR3 length: 13
V gene: TRBV6-5

CDR3 protein: ASSVLAGRDRGAV
D gene: TRBD2
J gene: TRBJ2-2
CDR3 length: 13
V gene: TRBV9

CDR3 protein: ASSLGQTVEKLF
D gene: NA
J gene: TRBJ1-4
CDR3 length: 12
V gene: TRBV5-1

CDR3 protein: ASSLASGVKETQY
D gene: NA
J gene: TRBJ2-5
CDR3 length: 13
V gene: TRBV7-9

CDR3 protein: ASTGIPNTGELF
D gene: NA
J gene: TRBJ2-2
CDR3 length: 12
V gene: TRBV19

CDR3 protein: ASSYWQGDEKLF
D gene: TRBD1
J gene: TRBJ1-4
CDR3 length: 12
V gene: TRBV6-5

CDR3 protein: ASSPQGRNEKLF
D gene: NA
J gene: TRBJ1-4
CDR3 length: 12
V gene: TRBV18

CDR3 protein: ASSGRIQETQY
D gene: NA
J gene: TRBJ2-5
CDR3 length: 11
V gene: TRBV7-6

CDR3 protein: ASSDRQGEGNQPQH
D gene: TRBD1
J gene: TRBJ1-5
CDR3 length: 14
V gene: TRBV6-1

CDR3 protein: ASSAMTGRAKNIQY
D gene: NA
J gene: TRBJ2-4
CDR3 length: 14
V gene: TRBV7-2

CDR3 protein: ASSFITVGIMNTEAF
D gene: NA
J gene: TRBJ1-1
CDR3 length: 15
V gene: TRBV5-1

CDR3 protein: ASSRQGSYGYT
D gene: NA
J gene: TRBJ1-2
CDR3 length: 11
V gene: TRBV21-1

CDR3 protein: ASSLGRGQETQY
D gene: NA
J gene: TRBJ2-5
CDR3 length: 12
V gene: TRBV5-1

CDR3 protein: ASSSGPIDSPLH
D gene: NA
J gene: TRBJ1-6
CDR3 length: 12
V gene: TRBV7-9

CDR3 protein: ASSQASTGRVEAF
D gene: TRBD1
J gene: TRBJ1-1
CDR3 length: 13
V gene: TRBV4-3

CDR3 protein: ASSLASGDHEQY
D gene: NA
J gene: TRBJ2-7
CDR3 length: 12
V gene: TRBV11-3

CDR3 protein: ASSSPAGRANVLT
D gene: NA
J gene: TRBJ2-6
CDR3 length: 13
V gene: TRBV7-9

CDR3 protein: ASSLDPGPRNSPLH
D gene: NA
J gene: TRBJ1-6
CDR3 length: 14
V gene: TRBV5-5